A selection of T cell receptor beta chains follows, all from one sample in a study of blood T cell repertoires in COVID-19. The method was immunoSEQ multiplex PCR; TCRdb's version includes in-frame clones alone and lacks a portion of them. This table holds about 280,000 clones, 85% to 90% found once. Sequenced: peripheral blood. These receptors all stem from a man aged 35 to 55 with acute or convalescent COVID-19. The CDR3 runs from the conserved cysteine through the conserved F or W. D genes are given only for firm matches. For some rows the clone size is stated as once, few or many, or as a class when expanded; others skip it.

v_call: TRBV9; j_call: TRBJ2-1; d_call: TRBD2; clone_size: few; cdr3_nt: TGTGCCAGCAGCCTCCGGGCTAGCGGGGGATATACGAACAATGAGCAGTTCTTC; cdr3_aa: CASSLRASGGYTNNEQFF
v_call: TRBV15; j_call: TRBJ1-2; d_call: NA; clone_size: few; cdr3_nt: TGTGCCACCAGCGCCCGACAAGATTGGTATGGCTACACCTTC; cdr3_aa: CATSARQDWYGYTF
v_call: TRBV6-5; j_call: TRBJ1-2; d_call: NA; clone_size: NA; cdr3_nt: TGTGCCAGCAGTTACGGCGGTGGTGGCTACACCTTC; cdr3_aa: CASSYGGGGYTF
v_call: TRBV12-5; j_call: TRBJ1-1; d_call: NA; clone_size: few; cdr3_nt: TGTGCTAGTGGCCCAGACAGCTACACTGAAGCTTTCTTT; cdr3_aa: CASGPDSYTEAFF
v_call: TRBV7-2; j_call: TRBJ2-3; d_call: NA; clone_size: NA; cdr3_nt: TGTGCCACCCGCCGGTTCACAGATACGCAGTATTTT; cdr3_aa: CATRRFTDTQYF
v_call: TRBV5-8; j_call: TRBJ1-5; d_call: NA; clone_size: NA; cdr3_nt: TGTGCCAGCAGCCCGGGAACTCGTGGGCAGCCCCAGCATTTT; cdr3_aa: CASSPGTRGQPQHF
v_call: TRBV27; j_call: TRBJ2-3; d_call: TRBD1; clone_size: NA; cdr3_nt: TGTGCCAGCAGTTTACCTCCGGGACAGGGGACCCCAGATACGCAGTATTTT; cdr3_aa: CASSLPPGQGTPDTQYF
v_call: TRBV5-1; j_call: TRBJ1-1; d_call: NA; clone_size: NA; cdr3_nt: TGCGCCAGCAGCTTGGACCCCATTAGAGGGCCTGACACTGAAGCTTTCTTT; cdr3_aa: CASSLDPIRGPDTEAFF
v_call: TRBV7-3; j_call: TRBJ1-1; d_call: NA; clone_size: NA; cdr3_nt: TGTGCCAGCAGCCCCCGAGGGAACACTGAAGCTTTCTTT; cdr3_aa: CASSPRGNTEAFF
v_call: TRBV20-1; j_call: TRBJ1-1; d_call: NA; clone_size: NA; cdr3_nt: TGCAGTGCTGGGGAGTACACTGAAGCTTTCTTT; cdr3_aa: CSAGEYTEAFF
v_call: TRBV7-2; j_call: TRBJ1-2; d_call: NA; clone_size: NA; cdr3_nt: TGTGCCAGCAGCTCTTCCGCAGGGCATTTTAACTATGGCTACACCTTC; cdr3_aa: CASSSSAGHFNYGYTF
v_call: TRBV5-1; j_call: TRBJ2-2; d_call: NA; clone_size: NA; cdr3_nt: TGCGCCAGCACCCAGAACACCGGGGAGCTGTTTTTT; cdr3_aa: CASTQNTGELFF
v_call: TRBV2; j_call: TRBJ1-5; d_call: NA; clone_size: NA; cdr3_nt: TGTGCCAGCAGTCCTGCTGGCGGGGACAATCAGCCCCAGCATTTT; cdr3_aa: CASSPAGGDNQPQHF
v_call: TRBV10-3; j_call: TRBJ2-1; d_call: TRBD1; clone_size: NA; cdr3_nt: TGTGCCATCAGTACTCTAGACAGGGGTTATGCCCTCTTCTTC; cdr3_aa: CAISTLDRGYALFF
v_call: TRBV27; j_call: TRBJ1-6; d_call: NA; clone_size: NA; cdr3_nt: TGTGCCAGCAGTTTCTACAGAACCTATAATTCACCCCTCCACTTT; cdr3_aa: CASSFYRTYNSPLHF
v_call: TRBV7-6; j_call: TRBJ2-1; d_call: TRBD1; clone_size: NA; cdr3_nt: TGTGCCAGCAGCCCACTAACAGGGGAGAATGAGCAGTTCTTC; cdr3_aa: CASSPLTGENEQFF
v_call: TRBV19; j_call: TRBJ1-2; d_call: TRBD1; clone_size: few; cdr3_nt: TGTGCCAGTAGCCGACAGGGGGCGGGCTATGGCTACACCTTC; cdr3_aa: CASSRQGAGYGYTF
v_call: TRBV25-1; j_call: TRBJ1-2; d_call: TRBD1; clone_size: NA; cdr3_nt: TGTGCCAGCAGTGAATTAGGACAGGTTGGCGGGGTCTATGGCTACACCTTC; cdr3_aa: CASSELGQVGGVYGYTF
v_call: TRBV6-5; j_call: TRBJ1-6; d_call: TRBD1; clone_size: few; cdr3_nt: TGTGCCAGCAGTTACTTGACAGGGGGTTCTAATTCACCCCTCCACTTT; cdr3_aa: CASSYLTGGSNSPLHF
v_call: TRBV6-5; j_call: TRBJ1-2; d_call: NA; clone_size: NA; cdr3_nt: TGTGCCAGCAGTTATGACACCTCATACTATGGCTACACCTTC; cdr3_aa: CASSYDTSYYGYTF
v_call: TRBV19; j_call: TRBJ1-1; d_call: NA; clone_size: NA; cdr3_nt: TGTGCCAGTAGTATAGGTAATCTCGAGGCTGAAGCTTTCTTT; cdr3_aa: CASSIGNLEAEAFF
v_call: TRBV3-1/TRBV3-2; j_call: TRBJ1-2; d_call: NA; clone_size: NA; cdr3_nt: TGTGCCAGCAGCCAAGATAGACTTGGGGGGGCGGGTGGCTACACCTTC; cdr3_aa: CASSQDRLGGAGGYTF
v_call: TRBV6-4; j_call: TRBJ1-6; d_call: NA; clone_size: NA; cdr3_nt: TGTGCCAGCAGTGACTCGACTTTTACACAGGGTGTGGATAATTCACCCCTCCACTTT; cdr3_aa: CASSDSTFTQGVDNSPLHF
v_call: TRBV5-1; j_call: TRBJ2-2; d_call: TRBD2; clone_size: NA; cdr3_nt: TGCGCCAGCAGAGGCGGGGGGTCGAACACCGGGGAGCTGTTTTTT; cdr3_aa: CASRGGGSNTGELFF
v_call: TRBV29-1; j_call: TRBJ1-2; d_call: TRBD1; clone_size: NA; cdr3_nt: TGCAGCGATAACAGGGGTAACGATGGCTACACCTTC; cdr3_aa: CSDNRGNDGYTF
v_call: TRBV19; j_call: TRBJ2-3; d_call: NA; clone_size: NA; cdr3_nt: TGTGCCAGTAGTATGAGGAGCAATACGCAGTATTTT; cdr3_aa: CASSMRSNTQYF
v_call: TRBV3-1/TRBV3-2; j_call: TRBJ1-4; d_call: TRBD1; clone_size: NA; cdr3_nt: TGTGCCAGCAGCCAAGAGGACAGGGTTAATGAAAAACTGTTTTTT; cdr3_aa: CASSQEDRVNEKLFF
v_call: TRBV6-5; j_call: TRBJ2-2; d_call: NA; clone_size: NA; cdr3_nt: TGTGCCAGCAGTTTCAGGGCCGTGAGGACCGGGGAGCTGTTTTTT; cdr3_aa: CASSFRAVRTGELFF
v_call: TRBV5-6; j_call: TRBJ1-2; d_call: TRBD1; clone_size: NA; cdr3_nt: TGTGCCAGCAGCGTGACAGGGTCCTATGGCTACACCTTC; cdr3_aa: CASSVTGSYGYTF
v_call: TRBV12-3/TRBV12-4; j_call: TRBJ1-4; d_call: NA; clone_size: few; cdr3_nt: TGTGCCAGCAGTTTAGGGGGAACAGGGAAACTGTTTTTT; cdr3_aa: CASSLGGTGKLFF
v_call: TRBV9; j_call: TRBJ2-1; d_call: TRBD2; clone_size: NA; cdr3_nt: TGTGCCAGCAGCCAGGGCGGGGGGACTCTTTACAATGAGCAGTTCTTC; cdr3_aa: CASSQGGGTLYNEQFF
v_call: TRBV27; j_call: TRBJ2-7; d_call: NA; clone_size: NA; cdr3_nt: TGTGCCAGCAGCCTAGGCCCTCACAAGACCTACGAGCAGTACTTC; cdr3_aa: CASSLGPHKTYEQYF
v_call: TRBV19; j_call: TRBJ2-3; d_call: TRBD1; clone_size: NA; cdr3_nt: TGTGCCAGTAGTATGGGGAGACAGGGGGCCCGCACAGATACGCAGTATTTT; cdr3_aa: CASSMGRQGARTDTQYF
v_call: TRBV19; j_call: TRBJ2-7; d_call: NA; clone_size: NA; cdr3_nt: TGTGCCAGTAGTATAGAAGGGGGATTCTACGAGCAGTACTTC; cdr3_aa: CASSIEGGFYEQYF
v_call: TRBV19; j_call: TRBJ2-1; d_call: TRBD1; clone_size: NA; cdr3_nt: TGTGCCAGTAGGAAACAGGGGGACTCCTACAATGAGCAGTTCTTC; cdr3_aa: CASRKQGDSYNEQFF
v_call: TRBV5-4; j_call: TRBJ1-1; d_call: NA; clone_size: NA; cdr3_nt: TGTGCCAGCAGCCGTAACCCCGAGCCTGAAGCTTTCTTT; cdr3_aa: CASSRNPEPEAFF
v_call: TRBV14; j_call: TRBJ2-1; d_call: TRBD2; clone_size: NA; cdr3_nt: TGTGCCAGCAGCCAAGATCTAGCGGGGGGGCCCTACAATGAGCAGTTCTTC; cdr3_aa: CASSQDLAGGPYNEQFF
v_call: TRBV3-1/TRBV3-2; j_call: TRBJ2-1; d_call: NA; clone_size: NA; cdr3_nt: TGTGCCAGCAGCCCGGGGAGCTCCTACAATGAGCAGTTCTTC; cdr3_aa: CASSPGSSYNEQFF
v_call: TRBV24-1; j_call: TRBJ1-3; d_call: TRBD1; clone_size: NA; cdr3_nt: TGTGCCACCAGTGATCCGACAGGGTCTGGAAACACCATATATTTT; cdr3_aa: CATSDPTGSGNTIYF
v_call: TRBV27; j_call: TRBJ2-3; d_call: TRBD1; clone_size: NA; cdr3_nt: TGTGCCAGCAGGTGGACAGGGGGCACAGATACGCAGTATTTT; cdr3_aa: CASRWTGGTDTQYF
v_call: TRBV25-1; j_call: TRBJ1-5; d_call: NA; clone_size: NA; cdr3_nt: TGTGCCAGCAGTCCTGGGGGGGCAGGGGCACATCAGCCCCAGCATTTT; cdr3_aa: CASSPGGAGAHQPQHF
v_call: TRBV12-3/TRBV12-4; j_call: TRBJ1-1; d_call: NA; clone_size: NA; cdr3_nt: TGTGCCAGCAGTTTTAACGGGAACACTGAAGCTTTCTTT; cdr3_aa: CASSFNGNTEAFF
v_call: TRBV24-1; j_call: TRBJ2-7; d_call: TRBD1; clone_size: NA; cdr3_nt: TGTGCCACCAGTGACCCGAGGGGGACAGGGGGCTACGAGCAGTACTTC; cdr3_aa: CATSDPRGTGGYEQYF
v_call: TRBV7-8; j_call: TRBJ1-5; d_call: NA; clone_size: NA; cdr3_nt: TGTGCCAGCAGCTTAGAGACTCTACAGCCCCAGCATTTT; cdr3_aa: CASSLETLQPQHF
v_call: TRBV6-1; j_call: TRBJ1-5; d_call: TRBD1; clone_size: NA; cdr3_nt: TGTGCCAGCAGTGAAGGCCGTTGGGACAGGGACAGTCAGCCCCAGCATTTT; cdr3_aa: CASSEGRWDRDSQPQHF
v_call: TRBV5-6; j_call: TRBJ2-7; d_call: NA; clone_size: NA; cdr3_nt: TGTGCCAGCAGCTTGTACATGACTAATAAGGGAGAGCAGTACTTC; cdr3_aa: CASSLYMTNKGEQYF
v_call: TRBV7-3; j_call: TRBJ2-7; d_call: NA; clone_size: NA; cdr3_nt: TGTGCCAGCAGCTTCCAAGGGAGCGACGAGCAGTACTTC; cdr3_aa: CASSFQGSDEQYF
v_call: TRBV7-2; j_call: TRBJ1-1; d_call: TRBD1; clone_size: NA; cdr3_nt: TGTGCCAGCAGCTCCGGGACAGGGAGGAGCACTGAAGCTTTCTTT; cdr3_aa: CASSSGTGRSTEAFF
v_call: TRBV19; j_call: TRBJ1-2; d_call: NA; clone_size: NA; cdr3_nt: TGTGCCAGTAGTATAAGGGCGGGTTGGTATGGCTACACCTTC; cdr3_aa: CASSIRAGWYGYTF
v_call: TRBV5-4; j_call: TRBJ2-7; d_call: NA; clone_size: NA; cdr3_nt: TGTGCCAGCAGCTTGGATGGTAAGGGGGAGCAGTACTTC; cdr3_aa: CASSLDGKGEQYF
v_call: TRBV24-1; j_call: TRBJ2-3; d_call: TRBD2; clone_size: NA; cdr3_nt: TGTGCCACCAGTGACCCGGGACTAGTCGGAGATACGCAGTATTTT; cdr3_aa: CATSDPGLVGDTQYF
v_call: TRBV7-3; j_call: TRBJ1-2; d_call: NA; clone_size: NA; cdr3_nt: TGTGCCAGCAGCCCCCGGGTACAGGGTTATGGCTACACCTTC; cdr3_aa: CASSPRVQGYGYTF
v_call: TRBV5-1; j_call: TRBJ2-7; d_call: TRBD2; clone_size: NA; cdr3_nt: TGCGCCAGCAGCCCACTAGCGGGGGGCTACGAGCAGTACTTC; cdr3_aa: CASSPLAGGYEQYF
v_call: TRBV25-1; j_call: TRBJ2-7; d_call: NA; clone_size: NA; cdr3_nt: TGTGCCAGCAGTGTCGCCTACGAGCAGTACTTC; cdr3_aa: CASSVAYEQYF